This T cell receptor beta chain was profiled in a study of CD8+ T cells in alopecia areata. Reverse transcription of extracted RNA yielded cDNA, which provided the sequencing template. Produced via immunoSEQ multiplex PCR; TCRdb's table is partial and in-frame only. The sample holds fewer than 250,000 clones, 50% to 70% seen once. The CDR3 consists of 13 residues. The germline CDR1 and CDR2 sequences are MNHNS and SASEGT. J was trimmed by 6 bases and V by 7 bases; bases with no gene match: 5. This specimen consisted of CD4+ T cells sorted from blood, obtained at week 0. The source of this sequence is a human donor with alopecia areata. The genes are TRBV6-1 and TRBJ2-1; 8 bases align to TRBD2. CDR3 protein: CASNTAGVNEQFF. The CDR3 DNA sequence: TGTGCCAGCAATACAGCGGGGGTCAATGAGCAGTTCTTC.